This T cell receptor beta chain derives from a study of blood T cell repertoires in COVID-19. Sequenced by immunoSEQ multiplex PCR; TCRdb stores in-frame clones only, minus some. The sample includes approximately 150,000 clones, about 87% of them seen just once. V lost 5 bases and J lost 4, with 11 bases in between. Germline V gene sequence: CDR1 MGHDK, CDR2 SYGVNS. CDR3 size: 13 residues. The TCR comes from a man between 60 and 70 years old who had recovered from COVID-19. The sequenced sample was PBMCs or T cells enriched from blood (not recorded which). The chain links TRBV25-1 to TRBJ1-1; D remains unclear. The CDR3: CASSIHGGTEAFF. The CDR3, as DNA: TGTGCCAGCAGTATACACGGCGGCACTGAAGCTTTCTTT.